This T cell receptor (beta chain) originates from a study of cytomegalovirus exposure and HLA in healthy donors. Overall study context: The approximately 120 validation repertoires and the approximately 700 first-cohort repertoires shared a platform, a later analysis reported.

Only in-frame clones appear in the TCRdb table, and some are missing; sequencing was by immunoSEQ multiplex PCR. The table has under 300,000 clones, around 90% seen once; the top ten hold 0.3% to 0.4%. It was the approximately 120-subject validation cohort, separate from the roughly 700-subject first cohort, to which the donors belonged. The CDR3 is 15 residues long. V lost 6 bases, J lost 2 bases, and 6 bases stayed unmatched. Germline values: CDR1 MGHRA, CDR2 YSYEKL. General observations from the study: The finding came from a later analysis; first-cohort TCR clusters tended to co-occur in the 95 to 150 validation repertoires.

As regards this clone: The antigen remains unidentified.

The chain couples TRBV4-1 to TRBJ1-5; 8 nucleotides match TRBD1. Sequencing used PBMCs. The TCR comes from a woman younger than 35 in good health and CMV-seronegative. CDR3 in DNA: TGCGCCAGCAGGCTTACAGGGGGTGGCAATCAGCCCCAGCATTTT. It encodes CASRLTGGGNQPQHF.